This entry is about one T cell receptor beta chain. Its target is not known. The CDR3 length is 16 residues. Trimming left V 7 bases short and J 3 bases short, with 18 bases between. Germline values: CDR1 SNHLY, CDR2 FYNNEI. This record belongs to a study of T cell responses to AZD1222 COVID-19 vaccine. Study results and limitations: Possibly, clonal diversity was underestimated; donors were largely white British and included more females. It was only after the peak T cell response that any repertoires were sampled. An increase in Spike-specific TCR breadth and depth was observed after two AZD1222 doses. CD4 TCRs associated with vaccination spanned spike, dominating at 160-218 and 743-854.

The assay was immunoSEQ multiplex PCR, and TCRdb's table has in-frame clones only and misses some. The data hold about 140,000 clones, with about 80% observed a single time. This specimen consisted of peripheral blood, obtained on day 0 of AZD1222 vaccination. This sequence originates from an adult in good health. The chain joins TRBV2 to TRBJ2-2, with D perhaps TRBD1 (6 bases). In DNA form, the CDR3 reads TGTGCCAGCACCGTGGACAGCCCCGACTACACCGGGGAGCTGTTTTTT. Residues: CASTVDSPDYTGELFF.